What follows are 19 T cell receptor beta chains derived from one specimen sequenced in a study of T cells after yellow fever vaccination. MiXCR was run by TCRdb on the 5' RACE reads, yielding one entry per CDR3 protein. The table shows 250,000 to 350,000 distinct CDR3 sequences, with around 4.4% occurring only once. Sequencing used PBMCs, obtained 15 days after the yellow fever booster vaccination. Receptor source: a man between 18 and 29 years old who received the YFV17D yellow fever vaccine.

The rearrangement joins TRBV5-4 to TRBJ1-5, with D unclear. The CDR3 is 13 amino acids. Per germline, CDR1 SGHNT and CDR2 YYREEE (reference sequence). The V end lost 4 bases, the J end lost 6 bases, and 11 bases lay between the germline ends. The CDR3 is CASSPDGIQPQHF. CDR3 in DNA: TGTGCCAGCAGCCCGGACGGGATTCAGCCCCAGCATTTT.

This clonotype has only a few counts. CDR3 nucleotide sequence: TGTGCCAGCACAAGACAGGGGCCCTACAATGAGCAGTTCTTC. The encoded protein is CASTRQGPYNEQFF. The V call is TRBV12-3 or TRBV12-4, the J call TRBJ2-1, with TRBD1 matching 8 bases. The V gene end was trimmed by 7 bases and the J gene end by 2 bases; junction bases not matched to a gene: 4. CDR3 length: 14 residues.

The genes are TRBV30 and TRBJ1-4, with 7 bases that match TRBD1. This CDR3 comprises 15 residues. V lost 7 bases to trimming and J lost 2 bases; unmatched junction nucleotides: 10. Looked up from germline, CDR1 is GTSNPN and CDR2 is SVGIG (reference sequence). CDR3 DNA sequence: TGTGCCTTGAAGGGGGCGCCTGCCACTAATGAAAAACTGTTTTTT. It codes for CALKGAPATNEKLFF. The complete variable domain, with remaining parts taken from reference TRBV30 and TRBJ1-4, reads SQTIHQWPATLVQPVGSPLSLECTVEGTSNPNLYWYRQAAGRGLQLLFYSVGIGQISSEVPQNLSASRPQDRQFILSSKKLLLSDSGFYLCALKGAPATNEKLFFGSGTQLSVL.

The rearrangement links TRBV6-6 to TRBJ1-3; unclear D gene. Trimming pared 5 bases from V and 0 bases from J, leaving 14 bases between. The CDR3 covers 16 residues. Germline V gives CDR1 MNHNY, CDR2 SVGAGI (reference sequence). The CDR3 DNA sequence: TGTGCCAGCAGTCTCCGCGGCCGCTTCTCTGGAAACACCATATATTTT. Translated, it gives CASSLRGRFSGNTIYF.

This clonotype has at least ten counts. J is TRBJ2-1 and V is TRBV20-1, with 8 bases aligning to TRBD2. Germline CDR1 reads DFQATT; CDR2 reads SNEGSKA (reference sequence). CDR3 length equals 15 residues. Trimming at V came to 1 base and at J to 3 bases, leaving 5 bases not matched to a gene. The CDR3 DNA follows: TGCAGTGCTAGAGTAGGCGGGGGGCACTACAATGAGCAGTTCTTC. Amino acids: CSARVGGGHYNEQFF.

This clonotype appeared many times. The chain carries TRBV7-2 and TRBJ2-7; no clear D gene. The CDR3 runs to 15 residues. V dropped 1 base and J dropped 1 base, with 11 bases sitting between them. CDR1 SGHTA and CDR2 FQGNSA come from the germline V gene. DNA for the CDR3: TGTGCCAGCAGCTTAGGGCGTATAGGATCCTACGAGCAGTACTTC. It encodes CASSLGRIGSYEQYF.

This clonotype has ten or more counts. This CDR3 is CASSQGPLALQFF. CDR3 sequence (DNA): TGCGCCAGCAGCCAAGGTCCCTTAGCCTTGCAGTTCTTC. The chain is built from TRBV4-3 and TRBJ2-1, with D unclear. Germline V gene data show CDR1 as LGHNA and CDR2 as YSLEER. The CDR3 is 13 residues long. Trimming took 1 base from V and 12 from J, leaving 13 bases between them.

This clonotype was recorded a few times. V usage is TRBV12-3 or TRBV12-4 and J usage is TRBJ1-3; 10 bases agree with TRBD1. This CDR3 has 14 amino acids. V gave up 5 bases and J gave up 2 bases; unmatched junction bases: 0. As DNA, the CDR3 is TGTGCCAGCAGTGGGACAGGGGCTGGAAACACCATATATTTT. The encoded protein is CASSGTGAGNTIYF.

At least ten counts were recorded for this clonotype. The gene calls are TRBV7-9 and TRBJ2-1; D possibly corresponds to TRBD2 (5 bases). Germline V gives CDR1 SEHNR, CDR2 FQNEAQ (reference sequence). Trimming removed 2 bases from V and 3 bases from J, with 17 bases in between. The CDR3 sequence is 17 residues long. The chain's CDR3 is CASSLWSRSGIYNEQFF. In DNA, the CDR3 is TGTGCCAGCAGCTTATGGTCCCGGTCGGGGATCTACAATGAGCAGTTCTTC.

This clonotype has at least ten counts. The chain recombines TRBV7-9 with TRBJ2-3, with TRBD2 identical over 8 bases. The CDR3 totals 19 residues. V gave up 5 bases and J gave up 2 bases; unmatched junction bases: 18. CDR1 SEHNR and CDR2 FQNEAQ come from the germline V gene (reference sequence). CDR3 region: CASSRRGGRIYYNTDTQYF. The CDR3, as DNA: TGTGCCAGCAGCCGACGGGGGGGCCGTATCTACTACAACACAGATACGCAGTATTTT.

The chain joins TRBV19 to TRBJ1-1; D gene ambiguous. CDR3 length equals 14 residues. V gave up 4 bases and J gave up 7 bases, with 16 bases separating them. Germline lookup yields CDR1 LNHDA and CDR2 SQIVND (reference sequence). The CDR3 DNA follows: TGTGCCAGTAGTAAATTGGGCATGAGTAATGAAGCTTTCTTT. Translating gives CASSKLGMSNEAFF. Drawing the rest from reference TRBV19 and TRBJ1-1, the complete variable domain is DGGITQSPKYLFRKEGQNVTLSCEQNLNHDAMYWYRQDPGQGLRLIYYSQIVNDFQKGDIAEGYSVSREKKESFPLTVTSAQKNPTAFYLCASSKLGMSNEAFFGQGTRLTVV.

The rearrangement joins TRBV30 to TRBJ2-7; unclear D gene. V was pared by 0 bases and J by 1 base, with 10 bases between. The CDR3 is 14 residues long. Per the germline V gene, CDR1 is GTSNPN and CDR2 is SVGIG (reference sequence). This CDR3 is CAWSVVGFSYEQYF. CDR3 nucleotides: TGTGCCTGGAGTGTTGTAGGGTTTTCCTACGAGCAGTACTTC.

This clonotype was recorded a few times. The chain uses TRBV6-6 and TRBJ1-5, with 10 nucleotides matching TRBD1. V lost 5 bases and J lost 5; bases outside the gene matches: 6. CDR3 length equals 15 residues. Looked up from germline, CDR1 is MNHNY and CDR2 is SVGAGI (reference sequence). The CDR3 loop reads CASSLRDRGDQPQHF. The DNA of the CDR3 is TGTGCCAGCAGTCTCCGGGACAGGGGTGATCAGCCCCAGCATTTT.

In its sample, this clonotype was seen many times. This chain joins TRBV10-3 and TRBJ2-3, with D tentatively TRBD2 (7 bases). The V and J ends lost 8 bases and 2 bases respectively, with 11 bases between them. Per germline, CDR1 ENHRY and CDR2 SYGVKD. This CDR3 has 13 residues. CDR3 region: CAIGGGDTDTQYF. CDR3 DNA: TGTGCCATCGGAGGGGGGGACACAGATACGCAGTATTTT.

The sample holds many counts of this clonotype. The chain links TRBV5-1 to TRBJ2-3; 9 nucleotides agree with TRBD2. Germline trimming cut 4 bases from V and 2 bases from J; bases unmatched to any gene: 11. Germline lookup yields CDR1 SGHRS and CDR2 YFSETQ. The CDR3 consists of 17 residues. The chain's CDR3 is CASSLGIAGAYTDTQYF. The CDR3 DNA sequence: TGCGCCAGCAGCCTTGGAATAGCGGGGGCCTACACAGATACGCAGTATTTT.

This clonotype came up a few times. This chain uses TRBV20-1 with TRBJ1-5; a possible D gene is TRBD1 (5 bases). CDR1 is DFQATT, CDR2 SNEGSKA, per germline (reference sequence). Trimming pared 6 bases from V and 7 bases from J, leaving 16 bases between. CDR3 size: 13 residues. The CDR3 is CSAAVGGWQPQHF. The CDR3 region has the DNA TGCAGTGCCGCGGTGGGGGGATGGCAGCCCCAGCATTTT.

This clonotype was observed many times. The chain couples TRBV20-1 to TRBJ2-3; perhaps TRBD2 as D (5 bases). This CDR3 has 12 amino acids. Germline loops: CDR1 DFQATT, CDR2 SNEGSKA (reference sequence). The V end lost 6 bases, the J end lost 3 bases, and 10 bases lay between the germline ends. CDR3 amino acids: CSAPTGTDTQYF. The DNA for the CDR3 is TGCAGTGCCCCGACGGGGACAGATACGCAGTATTTT.

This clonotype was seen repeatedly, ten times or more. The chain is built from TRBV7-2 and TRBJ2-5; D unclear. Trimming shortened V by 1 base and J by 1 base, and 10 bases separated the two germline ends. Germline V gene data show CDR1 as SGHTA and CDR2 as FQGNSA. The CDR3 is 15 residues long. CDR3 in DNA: TGTGCCAGCAGCTTAGTAGGACCGATCCAAGAGACCCAGTACTTC. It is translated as CASSLVGPIQETQYF.

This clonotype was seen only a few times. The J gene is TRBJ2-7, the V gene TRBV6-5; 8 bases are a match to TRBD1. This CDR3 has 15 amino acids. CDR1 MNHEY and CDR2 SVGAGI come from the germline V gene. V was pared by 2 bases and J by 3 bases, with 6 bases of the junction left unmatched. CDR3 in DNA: TGTGCCAGCAGTTACGTGGGACAGGTAAACTACGAGCAGTACGTC. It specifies CASSYVGQVNYEQYV.